This TCR beta chain was observed in a study of glioma-infiltrating T cells. Study-level results: Only very few CDR3 sequences appeared in both tissue and blood. Gliomas, especially low-grade, showed above-expected tissue-blood divergence; non-neoplastic patients showed below.

This clonotype was seen a few times. What it binds is unknown. TCR alpha and beta CDR3 regions were amplified from RNA using iRepertoire nested multiplex PCR. One entry per CDR3 protein, called by TCRdb with MiXCR from the multiplex PCR reads. The sample shows approximately 120,000 distinct CDR3 sequences, 23% of them seen only once. Sequenced: glioma tissue, nonneoplastic brain tissue, or PBMCs (not recorded which). This clonotype was obtained from a human donor with low-grade glioma or glioblastoma, undergoing nonglioma brain surgery, or in good health (not recorded which).

CDR3 in DNA: TGTGCCAGCAGCAGAGGGTTGGGCTCCTACAATGAGCAGTTCTTC. This sequence encodes CASSRGLGSYNEQFF. This chain joins TRBV3-1 and TRBJ2-1, with TRBD2 as a possible D gene (5 bases). V lost 5 bases, J lost 0 bases, and 11 bases lay in between. The CDR3 sequence is 15 residues long. Germline-derived CDR1 and CDR2 are LGHDT and YNNKEL (reference sequence).